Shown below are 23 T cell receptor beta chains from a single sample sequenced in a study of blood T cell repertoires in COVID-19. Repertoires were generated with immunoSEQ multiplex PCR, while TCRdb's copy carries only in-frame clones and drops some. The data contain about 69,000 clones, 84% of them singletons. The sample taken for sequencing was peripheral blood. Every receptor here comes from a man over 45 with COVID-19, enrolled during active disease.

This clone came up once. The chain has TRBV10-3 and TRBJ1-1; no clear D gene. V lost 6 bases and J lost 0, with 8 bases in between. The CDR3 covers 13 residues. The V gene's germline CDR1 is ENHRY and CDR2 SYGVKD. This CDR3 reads CAISRLLNTEAFF. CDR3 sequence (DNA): TGTGCCATCAGCAGACTTTTGAACACTGAAGCTTTCTTT.

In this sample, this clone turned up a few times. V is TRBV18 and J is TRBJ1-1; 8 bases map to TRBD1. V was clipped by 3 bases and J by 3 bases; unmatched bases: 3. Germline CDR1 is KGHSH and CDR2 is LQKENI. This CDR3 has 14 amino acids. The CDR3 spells CASSPSTGDTEAFF. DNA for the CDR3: TGTGCCAGCTCACCCTCGACAGGGGACACTGAAGCTTTCTTT. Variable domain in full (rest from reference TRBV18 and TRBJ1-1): NAGVMQNPRHLVRRRGQEARLRCSPMKGHSHVYWYRQLPEEGLKFMVYLQKENIIDESGMPKERFSAEFPKEGPSILRIQQVVRGDSAAYFCASSPSTGDTEAFFGQGTRLTVV.

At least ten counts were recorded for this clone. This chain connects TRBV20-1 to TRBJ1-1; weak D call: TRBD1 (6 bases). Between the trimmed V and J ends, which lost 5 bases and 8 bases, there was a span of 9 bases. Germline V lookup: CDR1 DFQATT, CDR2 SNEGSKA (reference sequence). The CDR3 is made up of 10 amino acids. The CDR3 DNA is TGCAGTGCTTCGGACAGAGAAGCTTTCTTT. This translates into CSASDREAFF.

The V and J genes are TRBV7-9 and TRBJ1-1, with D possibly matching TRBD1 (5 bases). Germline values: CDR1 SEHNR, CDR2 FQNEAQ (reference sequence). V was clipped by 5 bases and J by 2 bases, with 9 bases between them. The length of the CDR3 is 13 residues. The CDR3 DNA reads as TGTGCCAGCAGCCGAACAGGAAACACTGAAGCTTTCTTT. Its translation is CASSRTGNTEAFF.

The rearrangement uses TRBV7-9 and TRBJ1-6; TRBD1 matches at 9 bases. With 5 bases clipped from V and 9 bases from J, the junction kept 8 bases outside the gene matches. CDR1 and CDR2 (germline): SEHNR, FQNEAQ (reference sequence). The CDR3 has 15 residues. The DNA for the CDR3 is TGTGCCAGCAGCCCACCCGGGACAGGGAGTTCACCCCTCCACTTT. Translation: CASSPPGTGSSPLHF.

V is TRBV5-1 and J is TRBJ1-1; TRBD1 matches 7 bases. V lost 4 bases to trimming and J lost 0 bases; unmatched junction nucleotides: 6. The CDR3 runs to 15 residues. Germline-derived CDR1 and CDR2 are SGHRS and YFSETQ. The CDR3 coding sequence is TGCGCCAGCAGCCTACAGACAGGGCTGAACACTGAAGCTTTCTTT. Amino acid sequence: CASSLQTGLNTEAFF.

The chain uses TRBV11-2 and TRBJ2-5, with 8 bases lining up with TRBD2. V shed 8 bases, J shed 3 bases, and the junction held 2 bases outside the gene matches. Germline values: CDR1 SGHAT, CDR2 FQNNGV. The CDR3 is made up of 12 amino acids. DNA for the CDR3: TGTGCCAGCTTAGCGGGGAAAGAGACCCAGTACTTC. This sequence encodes CASLAGKETQYF.

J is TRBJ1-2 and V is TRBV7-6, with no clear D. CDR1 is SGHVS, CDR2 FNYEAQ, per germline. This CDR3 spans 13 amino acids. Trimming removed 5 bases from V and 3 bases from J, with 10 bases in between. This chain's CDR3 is CASSQTPHYGYTF. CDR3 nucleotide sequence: TGTGCCAGCAGCCAGACACCCCACTATGGCTACACCTTC. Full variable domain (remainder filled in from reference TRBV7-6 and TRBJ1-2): GAGVSQSPRYKVTKRGQDVALRCDPISGHVSLYWYRQALGQGPEFLTYFNYEAQQDKSGLPNDRFSAERPEGSISTLTIQRTEQRDSAMYRCASSQTPHYGYTFGSGTRLTVV.

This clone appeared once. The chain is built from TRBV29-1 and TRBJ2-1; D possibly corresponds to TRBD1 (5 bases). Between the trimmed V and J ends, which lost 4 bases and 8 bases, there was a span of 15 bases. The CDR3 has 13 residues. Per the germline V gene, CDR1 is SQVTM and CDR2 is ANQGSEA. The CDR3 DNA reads TGCAGCGTTGCCGGCAGGGTTGCTCATGAGCAGTTCTTC. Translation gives CSVAGRVAHEQFF.

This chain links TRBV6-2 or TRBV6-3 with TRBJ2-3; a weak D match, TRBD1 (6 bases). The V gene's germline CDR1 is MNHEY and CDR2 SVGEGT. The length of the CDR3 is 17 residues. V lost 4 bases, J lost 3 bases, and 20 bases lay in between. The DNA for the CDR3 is TGTGCCAGCAGTTTCCCGGGGCAGGGGTATCGAACAGATACGCAGTATTTT. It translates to CASSFPGQGYRTDTQYF.

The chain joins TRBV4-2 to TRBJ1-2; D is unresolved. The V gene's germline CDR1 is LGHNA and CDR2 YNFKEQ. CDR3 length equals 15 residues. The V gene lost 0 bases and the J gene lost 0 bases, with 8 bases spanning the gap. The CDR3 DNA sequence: TGTGCCAGCAGCCAAGATCCAGGTCCTAACTATGGCTACACCTTC. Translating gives CASSQDPGPNYGYTF.

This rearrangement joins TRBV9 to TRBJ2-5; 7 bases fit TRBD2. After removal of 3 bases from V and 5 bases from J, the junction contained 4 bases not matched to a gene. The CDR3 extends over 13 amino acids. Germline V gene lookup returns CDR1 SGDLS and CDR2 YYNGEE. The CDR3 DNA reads TGTGCCAGCAGCGAGCGACTAGCTGAGACCCAGTACTTC. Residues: CASSERLAETQYF.

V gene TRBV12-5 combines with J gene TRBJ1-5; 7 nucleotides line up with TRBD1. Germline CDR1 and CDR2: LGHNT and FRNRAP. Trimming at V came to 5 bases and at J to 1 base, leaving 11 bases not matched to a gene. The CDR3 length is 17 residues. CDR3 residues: CASGQIIQGSSNQPQHF. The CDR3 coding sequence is TGTGCTAGTGGTCAGATTATACAGGGGTCAAGCAATCAGCCCCAGCATTTT.

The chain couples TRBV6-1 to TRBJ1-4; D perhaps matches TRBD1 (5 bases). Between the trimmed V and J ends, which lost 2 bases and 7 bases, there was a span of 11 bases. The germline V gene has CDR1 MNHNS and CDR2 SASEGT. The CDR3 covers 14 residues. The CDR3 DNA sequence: TGTGCCAGCAGTGAAAGAACAGGCGGTGAAAAACTGTTTTTT. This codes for CASSERTGGEKLFF.

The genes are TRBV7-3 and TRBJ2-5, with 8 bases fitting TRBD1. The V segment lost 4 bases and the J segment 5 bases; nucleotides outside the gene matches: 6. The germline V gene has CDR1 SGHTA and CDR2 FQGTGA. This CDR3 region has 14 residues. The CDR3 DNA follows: TGTGCCAGCAGCTCGACAGGGGCGGGGGAGACCCAGTACTTC. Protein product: CASSSTGAGETQYF.

The CDR3 sequence: CASSPGLNYGYTF. The CDR3 nucleotides are TGTGCCAGTAGCCCCGGACTCAACTATGGCTACACCTTC. V gene TRBV19 combines with J gene TRBJ1-2; the D is unclear. This CDR3 comprises 13 residues. Looked up from germline, CDR1 is LNHDA and CDR2 is SQIVND (reference sequence). V gave up 6 bases and J gave up 2 bases, with 10 bases separating them.

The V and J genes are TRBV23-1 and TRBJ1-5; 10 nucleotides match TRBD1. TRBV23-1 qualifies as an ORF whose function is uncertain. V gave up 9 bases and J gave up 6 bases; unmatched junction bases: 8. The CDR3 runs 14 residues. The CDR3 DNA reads TGCGCCAGTCCGGGACAGGGGACCGGTCAGCCCCAGCATTTT. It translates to CASPGQGTGQPQHF.

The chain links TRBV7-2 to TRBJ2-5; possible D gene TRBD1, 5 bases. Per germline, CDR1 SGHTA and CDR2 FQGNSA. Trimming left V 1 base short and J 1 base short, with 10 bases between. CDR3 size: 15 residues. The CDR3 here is CASSLGAGIQETQYF. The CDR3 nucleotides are TGTGCCAGCAGCTTAGGGGCAGGGATCCAAGAGACCCAGTACTTC.

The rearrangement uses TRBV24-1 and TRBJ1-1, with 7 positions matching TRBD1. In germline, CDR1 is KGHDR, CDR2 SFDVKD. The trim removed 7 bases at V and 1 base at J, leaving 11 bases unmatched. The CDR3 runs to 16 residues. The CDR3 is CATRGQGVAKNTEAFF. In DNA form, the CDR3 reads TGTGCCACCAGGGGCCAGGGGGTGGCGAAGAACACTGAAGCTTTCTTT.

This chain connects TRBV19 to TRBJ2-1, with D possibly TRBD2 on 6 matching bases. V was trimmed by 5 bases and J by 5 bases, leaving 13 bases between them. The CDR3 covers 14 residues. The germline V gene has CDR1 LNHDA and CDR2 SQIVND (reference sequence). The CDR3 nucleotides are TGTGCCAGTAGTCGGGTTAGCGGAGACAATGAGCAGTTCTTC. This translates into CASSRVSGDNEQFF.

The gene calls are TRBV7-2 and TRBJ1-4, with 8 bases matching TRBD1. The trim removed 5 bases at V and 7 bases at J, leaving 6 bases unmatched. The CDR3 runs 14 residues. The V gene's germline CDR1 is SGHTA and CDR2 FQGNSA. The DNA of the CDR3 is TGTGCCAGCAGCCTGGGACAGGCGGTTGAAAAACTGTTTTTT. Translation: CASSLGQAVEKLFF.

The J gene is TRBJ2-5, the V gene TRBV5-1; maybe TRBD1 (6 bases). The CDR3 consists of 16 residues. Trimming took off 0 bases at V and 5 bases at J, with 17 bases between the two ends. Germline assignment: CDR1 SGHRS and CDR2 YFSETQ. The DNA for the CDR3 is TGCGCCAGCAGCTTGGCCGACAAAGGGGGTGGGGAGACCCAGTACTTC. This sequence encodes CASSLADKGGGETQYF.

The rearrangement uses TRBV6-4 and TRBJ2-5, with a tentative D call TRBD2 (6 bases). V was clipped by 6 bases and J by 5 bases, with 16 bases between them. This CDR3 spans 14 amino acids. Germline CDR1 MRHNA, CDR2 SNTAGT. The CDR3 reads CASRTDGGWETQYF. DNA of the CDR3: TGTGCCAGCAGAACCGACGGGGGATGGGAGACCCAGTACTTC.